This T cell receptor (beta chain) was obtained from a study of STAT5B mutations in CD4+ large granular lymphocyte leukemia. Study findings and constraints: No patients shared main leukemic clonotypes, though less than 30% appeared at low frequency elsewhere.

Of note for this clone: Its specificity is unknown.

This CDR3 is built from 12 residues. Deletions cut 3 bases from V and 1 base from J, with 3 bases between. The germline gives CDR1 KGHSH, CDR2 LQKENI. Libraries were prepared by immunoSEQ multiplex PCR; TCRdb keeps only in-frame clonotypes and omits some of them. The data contain about 46,000 clones, more than 65% of them singletons. Controls came from buffy coats of healthy blood donors. This chain joins TRBV18 and TRBJ1-1; no firm D call. The receptor's source is a human donor in good health. Material: CD4+ T cells from blood buffy coats. The CDR3 DNA follows: TGTGCCAGCTCACCTCAGAACACTGAAGCTTTCTTT. Amino acids: CASSPQNTEAFF.